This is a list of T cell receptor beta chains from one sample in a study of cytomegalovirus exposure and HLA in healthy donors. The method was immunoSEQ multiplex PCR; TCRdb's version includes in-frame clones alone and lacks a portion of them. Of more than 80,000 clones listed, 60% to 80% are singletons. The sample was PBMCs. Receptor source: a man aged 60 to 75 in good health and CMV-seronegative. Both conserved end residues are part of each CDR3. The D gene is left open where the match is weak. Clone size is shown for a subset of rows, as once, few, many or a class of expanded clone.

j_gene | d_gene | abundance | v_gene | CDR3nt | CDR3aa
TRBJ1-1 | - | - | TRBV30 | TGTGCCTGGAGAAGCACAGGGAGTCGGACTGAAGCTTTCTTT | CAWRSTGSRTEAFF
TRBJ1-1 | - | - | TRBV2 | TGTGCCAGCAACTTTTGGGGCTTGGACACTGAAGCTTTCTTT | CASNFWGLDTEAFF
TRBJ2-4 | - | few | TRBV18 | TGTGCCAGCTCACCAGATGCGGGAAACATTCAGTACTTC | CASSPDAGNIQYF
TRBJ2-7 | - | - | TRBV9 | TGTGCCAGCAGCGTAGGGCTGGGACTTCACTACGAGCAGTACTTC | CASSVGLGLHYEQYF
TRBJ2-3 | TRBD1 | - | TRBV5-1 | TGCGCCAGCAGCCCCCGGACCGGGACAGGGAACACAGATACGCAGTATTTT | CASSPRTGTGNTDTQYF
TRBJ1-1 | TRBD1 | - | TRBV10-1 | TGCGCCAGCAGCGAGACAGGGGGCCCTGAAGCTTTCTTT | CASSETGGPEAFF
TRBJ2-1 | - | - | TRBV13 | TGTGCCAGCAGCCTGAGACGGGGCAATGAGCAGTTCTTC | CASSLRRGNEQFF
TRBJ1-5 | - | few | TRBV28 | TGTGCCAGCAGTTTACCGCAGGGCGGCAATCAGCCCCAGCATTTT | CASSLPQGGNQPQHF
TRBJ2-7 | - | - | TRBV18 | TGTGCCAGCTCAGAGACAAGCTACGAGCAGTACTTC | CASSETSYEQYF
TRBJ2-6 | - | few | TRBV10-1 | TGCGCCAGCAGTGACAGGGGGGCTGGGGCCAACGTCCTGACTTTC | CASSDRGAGANVLTF
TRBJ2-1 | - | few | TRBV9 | TGTGCCAGCAGCGTAGGACAGGCCGACTACAATGAGCAGTTCTTC | CASSVGQADYNEQFF
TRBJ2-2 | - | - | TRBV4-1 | TGCGCCAGCAGCCAAGATTATTCACTTCCAATCACCGGGGAGCTGTTTTTT | CASSQDYSLPITGELFF
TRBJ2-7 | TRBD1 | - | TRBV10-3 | TGTGCCGCTCGGGACAGGGTCTACGAGCAGTACTTC | CAARDRVYEQYF
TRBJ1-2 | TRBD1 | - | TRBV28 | TGTGCCAGCAGTCCCAATGGGGGACAGGGGGCGCAATGCACCTTC | CASSPNGGQGAQCTF
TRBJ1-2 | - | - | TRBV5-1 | TGCGCCACCCGGGGACTCCCGGGGTCTGGAGGCTACACCTTC | CATRGLPGSGGYTF
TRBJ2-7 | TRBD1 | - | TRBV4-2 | TGTGCCAGCAGCCTCGACAGGGACAACTACGAGCAGTACTTC | CASSLDRDNYEQYF
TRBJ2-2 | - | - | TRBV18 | TGTGCCAGCTCGGTAGCGAACACCGGGGAGCTGTTTTTT | CASSVANTGELFF
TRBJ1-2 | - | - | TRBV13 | TGTGCCAGCAGCCTGGTGGGCTTATACACCTTC | CASSLVGLYTF
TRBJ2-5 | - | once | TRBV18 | TGTGCCAGCTCACCACCGAGCTTAGAAGAGACCCAGTACTTC | CASSPPSLEETQYF
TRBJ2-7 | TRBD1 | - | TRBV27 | TGTGCCAGCAGTTTGATAGGACAGGGTAGCCACGAGCAGTACTTC | CASSLIGQGSHEQYF
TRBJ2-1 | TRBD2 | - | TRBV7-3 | TGTGCCAGCAGCCGGCTAGCGGGGGGAGTTAGCTCCTACAATGAGCAGTTCTTC | CASSRLAGGVSSYNEQFF
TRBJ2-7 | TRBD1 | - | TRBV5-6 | TGTGCCAGCCTGAGCCGGGACAGGCCCATGCAGTACTTC | CASLSRDRPMQYF
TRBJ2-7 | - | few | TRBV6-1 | TGTGCCAGCAGTGAATGGGAGGGGGGCTCCTACGAGCAGTACTTC | CASSEWEGGSYEQYF
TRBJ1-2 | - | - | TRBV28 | TGTGCCAGCAGTCTTCGGACAGCTAACTATGGCTACACCTTC | CASSLRTANYGYTF
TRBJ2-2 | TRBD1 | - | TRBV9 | TGTGCCAGCAGCCCACGGCCCCCCCAGGGGGCGACCGGGGAGCTGTTTTTT | CASSPRPPQGATGELFF
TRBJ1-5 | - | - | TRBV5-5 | TGTGCCAGCAGCAACACAGGGTTGGTAGGTCAGCCCCAGCATTTT | CASSNTGLVGQPQHF
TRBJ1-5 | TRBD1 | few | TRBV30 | TGTGCCTGGACCTCCCGGGACAGCCTCCCCCATCAGCCCCAGCATTTT | CAWTSRDSLPHQPQHF
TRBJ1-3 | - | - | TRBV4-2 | TGTGCCAGCAGCCAAGAGTGGGCAGGAGGAAACACCATATATTTT | CASSQEWAGGNTIYF
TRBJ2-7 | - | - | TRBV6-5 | TGTGCCAGCAGTCCCCTCGGGACACTCGGCTACGAGCAGTACTTC | CASSPLGTLGYEQYF
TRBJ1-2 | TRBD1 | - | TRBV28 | TGTGCCAGCAGCCTCGGACAGGGTAACTATGGCTACACCTTC | CASSLGQGNYGYTF
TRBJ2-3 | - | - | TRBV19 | TGTGCCAGTAGCATGGGAGGTGGGGACAGATCGACAGATACGCAGTATTTT | CASSMGGGDRSTDTQYF
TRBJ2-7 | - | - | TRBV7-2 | TGTGCCAGCAGCTTACTTTCAGGGCCCGGAGGGTCCTACGAGCAGTACTTC | CASSLLSGPGGSYEQYF
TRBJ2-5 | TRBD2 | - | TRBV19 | TGTGCCAGTAGAGAGGGACTAGCGGACCAAGAGACCCAGTACTTC | CASREGLADQETQYF
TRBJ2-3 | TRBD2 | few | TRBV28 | TGTGCCAGCAGTTCGGGACTAGCGACGAGCACAGATACGCAGTATTTT | CASSSGLATSTDTQYF
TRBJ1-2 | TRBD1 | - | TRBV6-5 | TGTGCCAGCAGTTATGGAGACAGGGGCCTCTATGGCTACACCTTC | CASSYGDRGLYGYTF
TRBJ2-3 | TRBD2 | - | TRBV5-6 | TGTGCCAGCAGTCGCGGCCTAGCGGGAGAGACGCAGTATTTT | CASSRGLAGETQYF
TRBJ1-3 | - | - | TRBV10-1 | TGCGCCAGCAGTGAGCCGAGCTCTGGAAACACCATATATTTT | CASSEPSSGNTIYF
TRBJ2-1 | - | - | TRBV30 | TGTGCCTGGGGTGGGTTGGGACTCACATATATCACCGAGCAGTTCTTC | CAWGGLGLTYITEQFF
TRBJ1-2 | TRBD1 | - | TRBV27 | TGTGCCAGCAAGGGGGACAGAGTATATGGCTACACCTTC | CASKGDRVYGYTF
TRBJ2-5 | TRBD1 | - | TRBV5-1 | TGCGCCAGCAGCTTGGGACAGGGTGGGGAGACCCAGTACTTC | CASSLGQGGETQYF
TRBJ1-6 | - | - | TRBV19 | TGTGCCAGTAGTGTTACAGGGAGTAATTCACCCCTCCACTTT | CASSVTGSNSPLHF
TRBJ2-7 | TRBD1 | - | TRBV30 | TGTGCCTGGAGTGAACAGGGGGCGATGTACGAGCAGTACTTC | CAWSEQGAMYEQYF
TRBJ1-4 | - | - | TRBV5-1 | TGCGCCAGCAGCTTGGTTGGGAGGGATGAAAAACTGTTTTTT | CASSLVGRDEKLFF
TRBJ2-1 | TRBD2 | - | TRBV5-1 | TGCGCCAGCTATCCGCTAGCGGGCCCCTACAATGAGCAGTTCTTC | CASYPLAGPYNEQFF
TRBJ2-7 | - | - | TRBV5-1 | TGCGCCAGCAGCTTGGCCGGCGGGTCAGCCAGCTACGAGCAGTACTTC | CASSLAGGSASYEQYF
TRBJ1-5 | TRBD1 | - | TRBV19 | TGTGCCAGTAGTATAGTCCGGACAGGGGGTGGTCAGCCCCAGCATTTT | CASSIVRTGGGQPQHF
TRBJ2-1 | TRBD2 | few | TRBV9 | TGTGCCAGCAGCGTACAGTTGAGCGGGAGGGACAATGAGCAGTTCTTC | CASSVQLSGRDNEQFF
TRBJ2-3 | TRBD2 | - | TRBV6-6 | TGTGCCAGCAGTTACTCCCTAGCGGGAGGGTTCAGTACGCAGTATTTT | CASSYSLAGGFSTQYF